The T cell receptor (beta chain) described here comes from a study of OX40 agonist ivuxolimab in advanced cancers. For the study at large: There were three patients with partial responses, one having hepatocellular carcinoma and two cutaneous melanoma. Broader study findings: Dosing at 0.1 to 3.0 mg/kg was accompanied by clonal expansion of CD4+ and CD8+ blood T cells by week 6. Low levels of normalized T-cell clonal expansion also appeared in some nonresponders.

Blood sampling took place at baseline, cycle 4 day 1, and cycle 7 day 1. This clone has a single count. Its antigen is as yet unknown. Germline assignment: CDR1 PRHDT and CDR2 FYEKMQ (reference sequence). The CDR3 runs to 15 residues. V trimming: 5 bases; J trimming: 3 bases; junction bases outside the gene matches: 6. The repertoire was sequenced with immunoSEQ multiplex PCR; TCRdb's copy has only in-frame clones and lacks some. This table holds under 80,000 clones, 90% to 95% found once. The origin of this receptor is an adult with an advanced solid tumor such as melanoma, head and neck, liver or kidney cancer. The sample here was CD4+ or CD8+ T cells sorted from blood, taken in a trial of the OX40 agonist ivuxolimab. V gene TRBV13 combines with J gene TRBJ2-5, with 10 bases matching TRBD1. The CDR3 nucleotides read TGTGCCAGCAGCCCTCAGGGGACAGGGGAAGAGACCCAGTACTTC. It encodes CASSPQGTGEETQYF.